This T cell receptor beta chain originates from a study of identical twins. Comments on this clonotype: Its antigen is undetermined.

This CDR3 contains 16 residues. The germline V gene has CDR1 SGHTA and CDR2 FQGNSA. V shed 4 bases and J shed 0 bases, with 13 bases lying between them. Each cDNA held unique molecular identifiers, and template switching gave it a universal primer site. TCRdb ran MiXCR on the 5' RACE reads and lists one entry per CDR3 protein. In the table there are 450,000 to 500,000 distinct CDR3 sequences, roughly an eighth of which are singletons. Study-level points and caveats: When twins shared out-of-frame alpha sequences, those sequences had excess low generation probability. Abundant cord blood beta clonotypes carried fewer insertions; memory repertoires showed none. The degree of excess twin sharing was weaker in beta out-of-frame sequences.

Another study also made use of these data, one on yellow fever vaccine responses in identical twins.

The sample consisted of CD4+ T cells sorted from blood. The TCR originated in a woman younger than 30 in good health. J is TRBJ2-1 and V is TRBV7-2, with D perhaps matching TRBD2 (6 bases). Here the CDR3 reads CASSSSGTYSYNEQFF. The CDR3 DNA follows: TGTGCCAGCAGCTCTTCCGGGACTTACTCCTACAATGAGCAGTTCTTC.